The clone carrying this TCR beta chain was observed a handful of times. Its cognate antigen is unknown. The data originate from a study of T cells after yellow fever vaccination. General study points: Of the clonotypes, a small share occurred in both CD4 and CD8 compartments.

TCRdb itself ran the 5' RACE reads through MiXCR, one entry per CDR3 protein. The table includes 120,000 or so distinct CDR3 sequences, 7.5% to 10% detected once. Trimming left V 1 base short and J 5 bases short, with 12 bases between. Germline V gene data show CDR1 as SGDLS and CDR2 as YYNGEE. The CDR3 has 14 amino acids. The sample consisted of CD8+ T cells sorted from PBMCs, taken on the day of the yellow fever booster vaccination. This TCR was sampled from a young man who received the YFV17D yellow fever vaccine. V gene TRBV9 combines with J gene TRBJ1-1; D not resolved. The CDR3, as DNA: TGTGCCAGCAGCGTAAGTGGGGTTTCGACTGAAGCTTTCTTT. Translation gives CASSVSGVSTEAFF.